Each of the 9 T cell receptor beta chains below was sequenced from the same sample in a study of shared clonotypes between healthy human individuals. Clones were read by immunoSEQ multiplex PCR, and TCRdb kept only the in-frame ones, dropping some. The sample includes around 720,000 clones, more than 70% of them seen just once. Specimen: memory CD4+ T cells sorted from blood. As for subset: CD45RA-negative fraction. These TCRs come from a woman aged 25 to 39 in good health.

This clone was observed once. The V and J genes are TRBV29-1 and TRBJ1-4; TRBD1 aligns across 8 bases. This CDR3 has 15 amino acids. Looked up from germline, CDR1 is SQVTM and CDR2 is ANQGSEA. Trimming took 5 bases from V and 1 from J; bases not matched to a gene: 6. The CDR3 protein is CSVITGGETNEKLFF. The CDR3 DNA reads TGCAGCGTTATAACAGGGGGGGAAACTAATGAAAAACTGTTTTTT.

This chain uses TRBV10-1 with TRBJ2-1; 9 nucleotides align to TRBD2. The CDR3 is 15 amino acids. The germline V gene has CDR1 WNHNN and CDR2 SYGVQD (reference sequence). V lost 3 bases and J lost 2; bases outside the gene matches: 2. CDR3 in amino acids: CASSDGGRAYNEQFF. The DNA for the CDR3 is TGCGCCAGCAGTGATGGCGGGAGGGCCTACAATGAGCAGTTCTTC.

CDR3 sequence: CASSPRLAGRNEQFF. The CDR3 DNA sequence: TGTGCCAGCAGCCCTCGACTAGCGGGACGAAATGAGCAGTTCTTC. V gene TRBV9 combines with J gene TRBJ2-1, with 11 bases fitting TRBD2. With V trimmed by 4 bases and J by 7 bases, 7 bases remained unmatched. CDR1 SGDLS and CDR2 YYNGEE come from the germline V gene. The CDR3 runs to 15 residues.

The gene calls are TRBV4-1 and TRBJ1-4; TRBD1 matches 8 bases. The CDR3 covers 16 residues. The germline CDR1 and CDR2 sequences are MGHRA and YSYEKL. V shed 4 bases and J 5 bases; nucleotides not matched to a gene: 9. In DNA, the CDR3 is TGCGCCAGCAGCCCGACACGGACAGGGCGAAATGAAAAACTGTTTTTT. It codes for CASSPTRTGRNEKLFF.

The chain uses TRBV7-2 and TRBJ2-7; D tentatively fits TRBD1 or TRBD2 (5 bases each). The V end was cut by 1 base, the J end by 6 bases, with 13 bases between. The germline V gene has CDR1 SGHTA and CDR2 FQGNSA. The CDR3 contains 14 residues. As DNA, the CDR3 is TGTGCCAGCAGCTTAGGGCAATGGGGGAGCGAGCAGTACTTC. Its translation is CASSLGQWGSEQYF.

The rearrangement links TRBV5-1 to TRBJ2-7, with D tentatively TRBD1 (6 bases). Per germline, CDR1 SGHRS and CDR2 YFSETQ. Trimming cost V 4 bases and J 2 bases, with 19 bases left between them. CDR3 length: 16 residues. The CDR3 loop reads CASSHEGVAAAYEQYF. As DNA, the CDR3 is TGCGCCAGCAGCCATGAGGGGGTGGCGGCAGCCTACGAGCAGTACTTC.

The J gene is TRBJ2-3, the V gene TRBV19, with no clear D. Per the germline V gene, CDR1 is LNHDA and CDR2 is SQIVND (reference sequence). The CDR3 covers 11 residues. The V and J ends lost 10 bases and 6 bases respectively, with 11 bases between them. CDR3 residues: CATRRADTQYF. CDR3 coding DNA: TGTGCCACCCGGCGCGCCGATACGCAGTATTTT.

This clone was observed a few times. V gene TRBV28 combines with J gene TRBJ1-2, with 9 bases identical to TRBD1. The CDR3 contains 16 residues. Germline CDR1 MDHEN, CDR2 SYDVKM. The V segment lost 2 bases and the J segment 0 bases; nucleotides outside the gene matches: 4. The CDR3 is CASSLLGTGTNYGYTF. The CDR3 DNA reads as TGTGCCAGCAGTTTACTCGGGACAGGGACTAACTATGGCTACACCTTC.

V and J are TRBV5-4 and TRBJ1-4; unclear D gene. Between the trimmed V and J ends, which lost 4 bases and 8 bases, there was a span of 18 bases. CDR3 length equals 15 residues. CDR1 is SGHNT, CDR2 YYREEE, per germline (reference sequence). The CDR3 here is CASSPGAGRGEKLFF. The CDR3, as DNA: TGTGCCAGCAGCCCGGGAGCGGGAAGAGGGGAAAAACTGTTTTTT.